A single sample is the source of the 16 T cell receptor beta chains below, sequenced in a study of spatial heterogeneity in lung cancer. Time point meaning: sample taken at primary tumor resection. Using its own MiXCR run on the 5' RACE reads, TCRdb lists one record per CDR3 protein. The sample has roughly 79,000 distinct CDR3 sequences; under 8.5% are singletons. Sequences were derived from PBMCs, sampled at surgery. These TCRs come from a male donor with early-stage non-small cell lung cancer.

This clonotype was detected many times. The chain couples TRBV5-1 to TRBJ2-7; D may be TRBD1 (6 bases). The CDR3 is 14 residues long. The V gene's germline CDR1 is SGHRS and CDR2 YFSETQ. V dropped 2 bases and J dropped 4 bases, with 13 bases sitting between them. CDR3 DNA: TGCGCCAGCAGCTTACAGGGTGGGGGATACGAGCAGTACTTC. Translation: CASSLQGGGYEQYF.

This clonotype was detected ten times or more. The gene calls are TRBV24-1 and TRBJ1-1; maybe TRBD1 (5 bases). The germline CDR1 and CDR2 sequences are KGHDR and SFDVKD. The ends were cut back, 7 bases at V and 3 bases at J, with 20 bases in the middle. CDR3 length: 16 amino acids. The CDR3 DNA follows: TGTGCCACCAGATCAGGGAGAGGGCGGGATGACACTGAAGCTTTCTTT. Its protein is CATRSGRGRDDTEAFF.

This clonotype was recorded a few times. The chain is built from TRBV20-1 and TRBJ2-3, with a weak D call TRBD2 (5 bases). From germline, CDR1 is DFQATT and CDR2 SNEGSKA (reference sequence). The CDR3 contains 14 residues. Trimming removed 5 bases at V and 2 bases at J, with 14 bases between. CDR3: CSALRTGITDTQYF. In nucleotides, the CDR3 is TGCAGTGCTCTACGGACGGGGATCACAGATACGCAGTATTTT.

This clonotype has only a few counts. The chain is built from TRBV11-2 and TRBJ2-3; 11 nucleotides line up with TRBD2. Germline CDR1 SGHAT, CDR2 FQNNGV. The junction had 7 bases not matched to a gene; V was cut back by 2 bases and J by 6 bases. The CDR3 is made up of 16 amino acids. The CDR3 loop is CASSLSSGRVRDTQYF. The CDR3 nucleotides read TGTGCCAGCAGCTTAAGTAGCGGGAGGGTCCGGGATACGCAGTATTTT.

This clonotype was found many times. The chain joins TRBV20-1 to TRBJ2-2; D unclear. The CDR3 sequence is 13 residues long. Germline V gene sequence: CDR1 DFQATT, CDR2 SNEGSKA (reference sequence). Trimming left V 3 bases short and J 2 bases short, with 7 bases between. In nucleotides, the CDR3 is TGCAGTGCTAGGGACGGTAACACCGGGGAGCTGTTTTTT. Protein sequence: CSARDGNTGELFF.

This clonotype was observed a few times. The chain employs TRBV9 and TRBJ1-1, with 7 bases lining up with TRBD1. The V and J ends lost 4 bases and 5 bases, in that order; junction bases with no gene match: 11. This CDR3 has 15 residues. Germline V lookup: CDR1 SGDLS, CDR2 YYNGEE. The CDR3 coding sequence is TGTGCCAGCAGCTTTGGCAGGGGGGCCCGGACTGAAGCTTTCTTT. This codes for CASSFGRGARTEAFF.

The genes are TRBV7-8 and TRBJ2-1, with 7 bases aligning to TRBD2. Germline V gives CDR1 SGHVS, CDR2 FQNEAQ. Losses at the gene ends were 6 bases for V and 7 bases for J; bases not matched to a gene: 3. The length of the CDR3 is 12 residues. The CDR3 is CASRVSGNEQFF. The CDR3 DNA sequence: TGTGCCAGCAGGGTTAGCGGGAATGAGCAGTTCTTC.

This chain uses TRBV24-1 with TRBJ2-2; D ambiguous. The CDR3 covers 13 residues. The germline V gene encodes CDR1 KGHDR and CDR2 SFDVKD. Deletions cut 2 bases from V and 6 bases from J, with 6 bases between. CDR3 sequence reads: CATSDSVAGELFF. For the CDR3, the DNA is TGTGCCACCAGTGATTCGGTAGCCGGGGAGCTGTTTTTT.

With regard to this clonotype: A much larger clonotype is one base distant, so this may be a read error. V and J are TRBV6-5 and TRBJ1-6, with a possible D match to TRBD1 (5 bases). Per the germline V gene, CDR1 is MNHEY and CDR2 is SVGAGI. Trimming left V 4 bases short and J 4 bases short, with 11 bases between. The CDR3 is 15 amino acids. The CDR3 reads CASSFRTPYNSPLHF. CDR3 nucleotide sequence: TGTGCCAGCAGTTTCAGGACACCATATAATTCACCCCTCCACTTT.

Only a few counts were recorded for this clonotype. The gene calls are TRBV6-2 or TRBV6-3 and TRBJ1-1; D uncertain. Trimming removed 6 bases from V and 5 bases from J, with 16 bases in between. The CDR3 runs to 14 residues. The germline gives CDR1 MNHEY, CDR2 SVGEGT. The CDR3 bases are TGTGCCAGCAGCCCGCTGACGGGGAGGACTGAAGCTTTCTTT. It yields the protein CASSPLTGRTEAFF.

CDR3 region: CASRDWGDRDNYGYTF. CDR3 nucleotide sequence: TGTGCCAGCAGAGACTGGGGTGACAGGGACAACTATGGCTACACCTTC. V is TRBV6-6 and J is TRBJ1-2, with 7 bases matching TRBD1. The germline gives CDR1 MNHNY, CDR2 SVGAGI (reference sequence). This CDR3 has 16 residues. J gave up 2 bases and V 6 bases, and 12 bases lay outside the gene matches.

This clonotype has only a few counts. The V gene is TRBV19, the J gene TRBJ2-3, with a weak D call TRBD2 (6 bases). The V end lost 4 bases, the J end lost 4 bases, and 9 bases lay between the germline ends. CDR1 is LNHDA and CDR2 is SQIVND in the germline V gene (reference sequence). The CDR3 consists of 13 residues. The CDR3 loop is CASSTGGADTQYF. CDR3 coding DNA: TGTGCCAGTAGTACAGGAGGGGCAGATACGCAGTATTTT.

The table lists this clonotype with many counts. The rearrangement uses TRBV6-4 and TRBJ2-3; 10 bases map to TRBD1. This CDR3 has 16 amino acids. With 0 bases clipped from V and 3 bases from J, the junction kept 3 bases outside the gene matches. Per germline, CDR1 MRHNA and CDR2 SNTAGT. For the CDR3, the DNA is TGTGCCAGCAGTGACTCCCCGGACAGGGGGACAGATACGCAGTATTTT. Protein: CASSDSPDRGTDTQYF.

This clonotype was picked up many times. The gene calls are TRBV7-9 and TRBJ1-3; the D is unclear. Deletions cut 5 bases from V and 8 bases from J, with 10 bases between. The CDR3 extends over 12 amino acids. The V gene's germline CDR1 is SEHNR and CDR2 FQNEAQ (reference sequence). Here the CDR3 DNA reads TGTGCCAGCAGCACTGACGGGGACACCATATATTTT. It yields the protein CASSTDGDTIYF.

At least ten counts were recorded for this clonotype. This chain links TRBV7-2 with TRBJ2-1, with 11 bases that match TRBD2. Per the germline V gene, CDR1 is SGHTA and CDR2 is FQGNSA. This CDR3 comprises 16 residues. J gave up 4 bases and V 1 base, and 3 bases lay outside the gene matches. CDR3 DNA sequence: TGTGCCAGCAGCTTAGTGCTAGCGGGAGGTTACAATGAGCAGTTCTTC. Translated: CASSLVLAGGYNEQFF.

Ten or more counts support this clonotype. This rearrangement joins TRBV4-1 to TRBJ1-2; perhaps TRBD1 as D (6 bases). The CDR3 has 15 residues. Trimming took off 3 bases at V and 2 bases at J, with 13 bases between the two ends. Germline V gives CDR1 MGHRA, CDR2 YSYEKL. CDR3 sequence (DNA): TGCGCCAGCAGCCAGTTTGGACAGCCGAACTATGGCTACACCTTC. Its protein is CASSQFGQPNYGYTF.